This T cell receptor (beta chain) came from a study of blood T cell repertoires in COVID-19. Overall study: Sources were T cells, B-cell-depleted T cells, or PBMCs; the material itself was cDNA or gDNA.

The CDR3 runs 13 residues. Trimming pared 5 bases from V and 7 bases from J, leaving 14 bases between. Germline V gives CDR1 SGHVS, CDR2 FQNEAQ. Some clones are missing from TCRdb's copy, which holds only in-frame ones; the method was immunoSEQ multiplex PCR. Among 100,000 to 150,000 clones listed, about 80% were seen once. The sample was peripheral blood. The source of this sequence is a woman aged 45-59 years with acute or convalescent COVID-19. The chain couples TRBV7-8 to TRBJ1-1, with D possibly being TRBD1 (6 bases). The CDR3 reads CASSLREGVEAFF. The DNA of the CDR3 is TGTGCCAGCAGCCTTCGGGAGGGGGTTGAAGCTTTCTTT. Full variable domain (remainder filled in from reference TRBV7-8 and TRBJ1-1): GAGVSQSPRYKVAKRGQDVALRCDPISGHVSLFWYQQALGQGPEFLTYFQNEAQLDKSGLPSDRFFAERPEGSVSTLKIQRTQQEDSAVYLCASSLREGVEAFFGQGTRLTVV.